Shown below are 16 T cell receptor beta chains from a single sample sequenced in a study of CD8+ T cells in alopecia areata. Following extraction, RNA underwent reverse transcription to cDNA, which served as the sequencing template. Repertoires were generated with immunoSEQ multiplex PCR, while TCRdb's copy carries only in-frame clones and drops some. The sample includes 110,000 or so clones, roughly 66% seen only once; the top ten take about 3%. Sequencing was performed on CD4+ T cells sorted from blood. These receptors all stem from a human donor in good health.

V is TRBV4-2 and J is TRBJ1-1; TRBD1 might be the D (5 bases). Germline V lookup: CDR1 LGHNA, CDR2 YNFKEQ. The CDR3 consists of 13 residues. Trimming removed 6 bases at V and 4 bases at J, with 12 bases between. The CDR3 DNA sequence: TGTGCCAGCAGGAGAACCCAGGGCACTGAAGCTTTCTTT. Amino acid sequence: CASRRTQGTEAFF.

In its sample, this clone was seen a few times. The chain joins TRBV4-1 to TRBJ2-7; D is perhaps TRBD1 or TRBD2 (5 bases each). This CDR3 region has 14 residues. Germline V gene lookup returns CDR1 MGHRA and CDR2 YSYEKL. V was clipped by 8 bases and J by 2 bases, with 16 bases between them. CDR3: CASSRGDGPYEQYF. The CDR3 coding sequence is TGCGCCAGCTCCCGAGGGGACGGACCCTACGAGCAGTACTTC.

The V call is TRBV5-1, the J call TRBJ1-1; 8 bases are a match to TRBD1. This CDR3 is built from 13 residues. Germline CDR1 SGHRS, CDR2 YFSETQ. Trimming removed 2 bases from V and 4 bases from J; junction bases left unmatched: 1. CDR3 DNA: TGCGCCAGCAGCTTCGGACAGGGCACTGAAGCTTTCTTT. It translates to CASSFGQGTEAFF. The entire variable domain, with the rest obtained from reference TRBV5-1 and TRBJ1-1, is as follows: KAGVTQTPRYLIKTRGQQVTLSCSPISGHRSVSWYQQTPGQGLQFLFEYFSETQRNKGNFPGRFSGRQFSNSRSEMNVSTLELGDSALYLCASSFGQGTEAFFGQGTRLTVV.

This clone was seen a single time. This chain links TRBV10-3 with TRBJ1-2; 10 bases fit TRBD1. CDR1 and CDR2 (germline): ENHRY, SYGVKD. The V segment lost 10 bases and the J segment 6 bases; nucleotides outside the gene matches: 8. The CDR3 loop spans 13 amino acids. The DNA of the CDR3 is TGTGCCAGCGGGGACAGGGGAGGGGATGGCTACACCTTC. Protein product: CASGDRGGDGYTF.

CDR3 sequence: CASSLGSATYYEQYF. The CDR3 DNA reads as TGTGCCAGCAGCTTAGGCAGTGCGACATACTACGAGCAGTACTTC. The V and J genes are TRBV7-2 and TRBJ2-7, with no clear D. V shed 1 base and J shed 3 bases, with 13 bases lying between them. Germline-derived CDR1 and CDR2 are SGHTA and FQGNSA. The CDR3 is 15 residues long.

J is TRBJ1-2 and V is TRBV2, with D perhaps TRBD1 (6 bases). The CDR3 runs to 16 residues. Germline V gene data show CDR1 as SNHLY and CDR2 as FYNNEI. V dropped 4 bases and J dropped 0 bases, with 15 bases sitting between them. The CDR3 sequence: CASSVNIGGTNYGYTF. The CDR3 nucleotides read TGTGCCAGCAGTGTGAACATAGGGGGGACTAACTATGGCTACACCTTC.

The V and J genes are TRBV4-1 and TRBJ1-1, with 10 bases identical to TRBD1. CDR1 is MGHRA, CDR2 YSYEKL, per germline. The CDR3 consists of 15 residues. The J segment lost 1 base and the V segment lost 4 bases, leaving 3 bases of the junction unmatched. The CDR3 loop is CASSPDRGPNTEAFF. The CDR3 nucleotides are TGCGCCAGCAGCCCAGACAGGGGGCCGAACACTGAAGCTTTCTTT.

This chain joins TRBV9 and TRBJ2-3, with D possibly being TRBD1 or TRBD2 (6 bases each). Germline V lookup: CDR1 SGDLS, CDR2 YYNGEE. V lost 0 bases, J lost 1 base, and 12 bases lay in between. CDR3 length: 16 residues. CDR3 amino acids: CASSVVGGRRTDTQYF. The CDR3 DNA follows: TGTGCCAGCAGCGTAGTGGGGGGCCGTCGCACAGATACGCAGTATTTT.

The gene calls are TRBV25-1 and TRBJ2-2; the match to TRBD1 covers 7 bases. CDR3 length: 14 amino acids. V lost 3 bases and J lost 6; bases outside the gene matches: 4. Per the germline V gene, CDR1 is MGHDK and CDR2 is SYGVNS. The CDR3 DNA sequence: TGTGCCAGCAGTGATCCAACAGGGGCCGGGGAGCTGTTTTTT. Protein: CASSDPTGAGELFF.

The rearrangement links TRBV2 to TRBJ2-1, with a possible D match to TRBD1 (5 bases). Per the germline V gene, CDR1 is SNHLY and CDR2 is FYNNEI. V lost 7 bases and J 6 bases, leaving 22 bases between the germline ends. This CDR3 contains 16 residues. As DNA, the CDR3 is TGTGCCAGCACCCTTCGGACATATAGGCCCCTCAATGAGCAGTTCTTC. Its protein product is CASTLRTYRPLNEQFF.

The rearrangement joins TRBV5-1 to TRBJ2-5; 7 nucleotides align to TRBD1. V dropped 4 bases and J dropped 1; count of bases not matched to a gene: 7. The germline V gene has CDR1 SGHRS and CDR2 YFSETQ. CDR3 length: 15 amino acids. The CDR3 here is CASSPRTGSQETQYF. In DNA, the CDR3 is TGCGCCAGCAGCCCTCGGACAGGATCCCAAGAGACCCAGTACTTC.

The CDR3 sequence is CASSQDPAGDGKTQYF. In DNA, the CDR3 is TGCGCCAGCAGCCAAGATCCAGCGGGGGACGGGAAGACCCAGTACTTC. The gene calls are TRBV4-1 and TRBJ2-5; 8 nucleotides agree with TRBD2. This CDR3 is built from 16 residues. V trimming: 0 bases; J trimming: 6 bases; junction bases outside the gene matches: 9. Germline V CDR1 and CDR2: MGHRA, YSYEKL.

V gene TRBV19 combines with J gene TRBJ1-5; 7 bases map to TRBD1. With V trimmed by 7 bases and J by 4 bases, 10 bases remained unmatched. This CDR3 has 15 amino acids. CDR1 is LNHDA, CDR2 SQIVND, per germline (reference sequence). CDR3 sequence (DNA): TGTGCCAGTACCGCTGGAAAACAGGGGAATCAGCCCCAGCATTTT. Translation gives CASTAGKQGNQPQHF.

The rearrangement joins TRBV7-9 to TRBJ2-7; TRBD1 agrees at 7 bases. The J segment lost 2 bases and the V segment lost 4 bases, leaving 2 bases of the junction unmatched. Germline CDR1 reads SEHNR; CDR2 reads FQNEAQ (reference sequence). The CDR3 loop spans 13 amino acids. The CDR3: CASSSGQTYEQYF. As DNA, the CDR3 is TGTGCCAGCAGCTCGGGACAGACCTACGAGCAGTACTTC.

This sequence joins TRBV19 and TRBJ1-2; D unclear. CDR1 is LNHDA and CDR2 is SQIVND in the germline V gene (reference sequence). The CDR3 runs to 15 residues. The V and J ends lost 0 bases and 2 bases respectively, with 10 bases between them. This CDR3 is CASSIEGGSNYGYTF. CDR3 sequence (DNA): TGTGCCAGTAGTATAGAGGGCGGATCGAACTATGGCTACACCTTC.

The V and J genes are TRBV6-5 and TRBJ1-2; D is undetermined. The V end lost 8 bases, the J end lost 4 bases, and 17 bases lay between the germline ends. There are 14 residues in the CDR3. Germline CDR1 reads MNHEY; CDR2 reads SVGAGI. CDR3 residues: CASGTGLRSYGYTF. The CDR3 DNA follows: TGTGCCAGCGGAACGGGGTTGAGAAGCTATGGCTACACCTTC.